This record covers a single T cell receptor (beta chain). Its cognate antigen has yet to be identified. Base-call qualities are not available, and no considerably larger clone is one nucleotide away. In the same sample, other DNA sequences code for this CDR3. TCRbeta CDR3 regions were amplified from genomic DNA by means of the immunoSEQ Assay, a bias-controlled multiplex PCR. Per the source publication's procedure: The number of nucleated cells in each sample was estimated from the amplification of reference gene primers within the assay. To quantify the absolute abundance of each unique TCRbeta CDR3 rearrangement, sequence reads were collapsed and filtered. For each sample, productive Simpson clonality was calculated as the square root of Simpson's diversity index over productive rearrangements. Sourced from immuneACCESS, this table was stored by TCRdb with only in-frame sequences that have V and J called. A share of the clones is absent; for the studies checked, an unresolved V gene accounts for under half, and the remainder has no known explanation. That table supplies the V and J calls and clone size; D and trimming were determined from the DNA. The sample records around 120,000 clones, 86% of which are singletons. Together, the top ten hold roughly 2.3% of the sample.

This entry comes from a study of blood T cell repertoires in COVID-19 (TCRdb year 2020). For the wider study: Samples from collaborators originated in the United States, Italy and Spain and spanned both the acute and convalescent phases of COVID-19. The material from the prospective study consisted of cDNA or gDNA derived from T cells, B-cell-depleted T cells, or PBMCs. Deeply sampled blood TCRbeta repertoires from subjects exposed to, actively infected with, or recovered from COVID-19 were included in the dataset. Where available, HLA class I and class II types were obtained from metadata supplied by the sample provider rather than from assay-based typing. The repertoires were released in a freely available public database intended as a resource for research on the immune response to SARS-CoV-2. The samples were drawn from two sources: the first 160 participants of the ongoing ImmuneRACE study, and approximately 1,300 subjects contributed by 6 global collaborators. Sample metadata almost always included a de-identified subject ID, COVID-19 status, age in years and sex.

Overall results and qualifications from the work: The amount of clinical and demographic metadata varied by source and participant and was provided uncurated.

From a lookup of the germline V gene, CDR1 and CDR2 are SNHLY and FYNNEI. The V end loses 6 bases and the J end loses 0 bases, and a stretch of 3 bases separates them. From cysteine to phenylalanine, the CDR3 is 11 amino acids long. Just the 33-base CDR3 DNA is kept, in frame starting at base 1. In the prospective study, participants were about 18 to 95 years old, resided in 24 geographic areas of the United States, and were enrolled through a virtual design. In the prospective study, participants were assigned to cohorts based on the clinical history participants reported in a screening survey and a study questionnaire. ImmuneRACE Cohort 3 recovered participants were defined by two consecutive negative NP/OP PCR tests, healthcare professional clearance, or symptom resolution. Mobile phlebotomists in the prospective study collected whole blood, serum and a nasopharyngeal or oropharyngeal swab from every participant. Prospective study participants could optionally give additional blood draws and questionnaires over an approximately two-month period. Prospective study blood samples were shipped either frozen or at room temperature before DNA extraction.

The chain is assembled from TRBV2 and TRBJ2-7; the D gene remains uncertain. Source material: PBMCs or T cells enriched from blood (not recorded which). This TCR was sampled from a woman in her fifties or sixties who had recovered from COVID-19. The CDR3 has the sequence CASSFSYEQYF. DNA sequence: TGTGCCAGCAGCTTCTCCTACGAGCAGTACTTC.